These 32 T cell receptor beta chains were all obtained from the same sample, sequenced in a study of blood T cell repertoires in COVID-19. Here immunoSEQ multiplex PCR was the method, and the copy in TCRdb shows in-frame clones only, minus some. Altogether some 110,000 clones are present, less than 90% being singletons, with the ten largest covering under 4%. Input material: PBMCs or T cells enriched from blood (not recorded which). Receptors originate from a woman aged 25 to 39 who had recovered from COVID-19.

This sequence joins TRBV9 and TRBJ1-2; 8 bases align to TRBD1. The V and J ends lost 3 bases and 5 bases, in that order; junction bases with no gene match: 6. Germline CDR1 is SGDLS and CDR2 is YYNGEE. The CDR3 has 14 amino acids. The CDR3 DNA sequence: TGTGCCAGCAGCGCCGCGACAGGGGAGTATGGCTACACCTTC. Encoded protein: CASSAATGEYGYTF.

The rearrangement uses TRBV13 and TRBJ1-1, with D perhaps TRBD1 (6 bases). V dropped 1 base and J dropped 7 bases, with 22 bases sitting between them. This CDR3 contains 17 residues. Germline CDR1 and CDR2: PRHDT and FYEKMQ (reference sequence). The CDR3 region is CASSLDIQGSGVSEAFF. CDR3 nucleotides: TGTGCCAGCAGCTTAGACATACAGGGTTCCGGGGTAAGTGAAGCTTTCTTT.

The V and J genes are TRBV28 and TRBJ2-3, with 9 bases aligning to TRBD1. Germline assignment: CDR1 MDHEN and CDR2 SYDVKM. The trim removed 6 bases at V and 4 bases at J, leaving 5 bases unmatched. CDR3 size: 14 residues. The CDR3 is CASSSTGGADTQYF. The DNA of the CDR3 is TGTGCCAGCAGCTCCACAGGGGGCGCAGATACGCAGTATTTT.

This chain uses TRBV7-2 with TRBJ2-2, with TRBD2 as a possible D gene (5 bases). Trimming took 5 bases from V and 1 from J, leaving 14 bases between them. Per germline, CDR1 SGHTA and CDR2 FQGNSA. The CDR3 runs 16 residues. The CDR3 sequence is CASSPEGRMNTGELFF. The CDR3 DNA reads as TGTGCCAGCAGCCCAGAGGGTCGGATGAACACCGGGGAGCTGTTTTTT.

The V call is TRBV5-5, the J call TRBJ2-7; D is possibly TRBD2 (5 bases). CDR3 length equals 16 residues. V was pared by 0 bases and J by 2 bases, with 15 bases between. CDR1 is SGHKS, CDR2 YYEKEE, per germline (reference sequence). CDR3 amino acids: CASSLDGSARAYEQYF. The CDR3 DNA reads TGTGCCAGCAGCTTGGATGGTAGCGCGAGGGCCTACGAGCAGTACTTC. Drawing the rest from reference TRBV5-5 and TRBJ2-7, the complete variable domain is DAGVTQSPTHLIKTRGQQVTLRCSPISGHKSVSWYQQVLGQGPQFIFQYYEKEERGRGNFPDRFSARQFPNYSSELNVNALLLGDSALYLCASSLDGSARAYEQYFGPGTRLTVT.

J is TRBJ1-5 and V is TRBV6-5; tentatively, D is TRBD1 (5 bases). Per the germline V gene, CDR1 is MNHEY and CDR2 is SVGAGI. The CDR3 totals 13 residues. The V end lost 6 bases, the J end lost 7 bases, and 13 bases lay between the germline ends. In DNA form, the CDR3 reads TGTGCCAGCAGAGACAGCCTTGGACAGCCCCAGCATTTT. Its translation: CASRDSLGQPQHF.

This chain connects TRBV4-2 to TRBJ2-4; 8 nucleotides line up with TRBD1. The trim removed 3 bases at V and 4 bases at J, leaving 8 bases unmatched. This CDR3 contains 16 residues. Germline lookup yields CDR1 LGHNA and CDR2 YNFKEQ. The CDR3 loop reads CASSQGDRIQKNIQYF. In DNA, the CDR3 is TGTGCCAGCAGCCAGGGGGACAGGATCCAAAAAAACATTCAGTACTTC.

The V call is TRBV7-9, the J call TRBJ2-2; 8 bases are shared with TRBD1. The CDR3 totals 15 residues. Trimming cost V 10 bases and J 0 bases; bases outside gene matches: 7. The germline V gene has CDR1 SEHNR and CDR2 FQNEAQ (reference sequence). CDR3 nucleotides: TGTGCCACCAACCGGGACAGGACGAACACCGGGGAGCTGTTTTTT. Amino acids: CATNRDRTNTGELFF.

The chain carries TRBV5-4 and TRBJ2-1; 11 bases align to TRBD2. The CDR3 spans 15 residues. Trimming took 4 bases from V and 5 from J; bases not matched to a gene: 5. Germline V CDR1 and CDR2: SGHNT, YYREEE (reference sequence). CDR3 DNA: TGTGCCAGCAGCCTGGGACTAGCGGCGAACAATGAGCAGTTCTTC. Its translation: CASSLGLAANNEQFF.

This clone occurred once. The V call is TRBV6-2 or TRBV6-3, the J call TRBJ2-6; 7 nucleotides align to TRBD2. Germline trimming cut 5 bases from V and 2 bases from J; bases unmatched to any gene: 3. Per the germline V gene, CDR1 is MNHEY and CDR2 is SVGEGT. The CDR3 is 15 amino acids. The CDR3 sequence: CASSAGGTGANVLTF. The CDR3 DNA reads TGTGCCAGCAGTGCCGGGGGGACTGGGGCCAACGTCCTGACTTTC.

The rearrangement uses TRBV25-1 and TRBJ2-7, with D uncertain. Germline CDR1 is MGHDK and CDR2 is SYGVNS. V was clipped by 2 bases and J by 2 bases, with 7 bases between them. There are 13 residues in the CDR3. The CDR3, as DNA: TGTGCCAGCAGTGAACAGAGGACCTACGAGCAGTACTTC. Translation: CASSEQRTYEQYF.

This clone was counted a few times. The chain has TRBV5-8 and TRBJ1-1, with TRBD1 identical over 8 bases. V shed 3 bases, J shed 8 bases, and the junction held 6 bases outside the gene matches. The CDR3 has 13 amino acids. The germline V gene has CDR1 SGHTS and CDR2 YDEGEE. The CDR3 DNA sequence: TGTGCCAGCAGCTACCAGACAGGGGCAGAAGCTTTCTTT. Translating it yields CASSYQTGAEAFF.

This clone was observed once. The chain is built from TRBV28 and TRBJ2-3; maybe TRBD2 (6 bases). Per germline, CDR1 MDHEN and CDR2 SYDVKM. V was pared by 2 bases and J by 4 bases, with 10 bases between. This CDR3 comprises 14 residues. CDR3: CASSLAGSPDTQYF. The CDR3 DNA reads TGTGCCAGCAGTTTAGCGGGGTCCCCAGATACGCAGTATTTT.

The genes are TRBV27 and TRBJ1-5, with D possibly being TRBD1 (6 bases). V lost 6 bases, J lost 0 bases, and 9 bases lay in between. The CDR3 spans 14 residues. The V gene's germline CDR1 is MNHEY and CDR2 SMNVEV (reference sequence). The CDR3 region has the DNA TGTGCCAGCAGCCAAGGGGGTAGCAATCAGCCCCAGCATTTT. It specifies CASSQGGSNQPQHF.

This chain joins TRBV30 and TRBJ1-4; D call uncertain. The CDR3 has 14 residues. V was cut by 4 bases and J by 7 bases, with 16 bases left in between. Per the germline V gene, CDR1 is GTSNPN and CDR2 is SVGIG (reference sequence). Written as DNA, the CDR3 is TGTGCCTGGATTTCGGGTTTGAGGCGTGAAAAACTGTTTTTT. It is translated as CAWISGLRREKLFF.

This chain uses TRBV28 with TRBJ1-1; 7 positions match TRBD1. Germline V gives CDR1 MDHEN, CDR2 SYDVKM. The CDR3 totals 15 residues. Trimming removed 4 bases from V and 1 base from J; junction bases left unmatched: 6. The CDR3, as DNA: TGTGCCAGCAGTTCCCGGACAGGTAGGAACACTGAAGCTTTCTTT. It specifies CASSSRTGRNTEAFF.

This clone turned up a few times. V gene TRBV5-1 combines with J gene TRBJ2-3; D is uncertain. Trimming pared 0 bases from V and 2 bases from J, leaving 10 bases between. CDR1 and CDR2 from the germline V gene are SGHRS and YFSETQ. The CDR3 is 15 residues long. The CDR3 bases are TGCGCCAGCAGCTTGGCACTCACTAACACAGATACGCAGTATTTT. Encoded protein: CASSLALTNTDTQYF.

This chain's CDR3 is CASSLVGLAGPNTGELFF. The CDR3 coding sequence is TGTGCCAGCAGCTTAGTAGGACTAGCGGGGCCTAACACCGGGGAGCTGTTTTTT. This chain joins TRBV7-3 and TRBJ2-2, with 12 bases identical to TRBD2. V dropped 2 bases and J dropped 2; count of bases not matched to a gene: 6. This CDR3 contains 18 residues. In germline, CDR1 is SGHTA, CDR2 FQGTGA.

This chain's CDR3 is CASSYSGPMRGRVNEQFF. The DNA for the CDR3 is TGTGCCAGCAGTTACTCAGGGCCCATGCGCGGGAGGGTGAATGAGCAGTTCTTC. This chain joins TRBV6-7 and TRBJ2-1, with TRBD2 matching 9 bases. TRBV6-7 carries the ORF label, with uncertain function. Losses at the gene ends were 0 bases for V and 7 bases for J; bases not matched to a gene: 13. The CDR3 has 18 residues.

The genes are TRBV5-1 and TRBJ1-2; 9 bases fit TRBD1. The CDR3 has 19 residues. Germline lookup yields CDR1 SGHRS and CDR2 YFSETQ. The trim removed 2 bases at V and 2 bases at J, leaving 16 bases unmatched. CDR3 loop: CASSFYLGGQGRANYGYTF. CDR3 DNA: TGCGCCAGCAGCTTCTATCTCGGTGGACAGGGGAGGGCCAACTATGGCTACACCTTC.

CDR3 sequence reads: CASSQDSPFTGTRAFF. The CDR3 bases are TGTGCCAGCAGCCAAGATTCCCCGTTCACCGGGACTCGTGCTTTCTTT. This chain joins TRBV14 and TRBJ1-1; D possibly corresponds to TRBD1 (5 bases). Germline CDR1 reads SGHDN; CDR2 reads FVKESK. This CDR3 region has 16 residues. The germline V and J ends were trimmed by 0 bases and 11 bases, with 22 bases remaining between them.

The genes are TRBV5-8 and TRBJ2-4; TRBD2 matches at 14 bases. This CDR3 region has 20 residues. The germline V gene encodes CDR1 SGHTS and CDR2 YDEGEE. Germline trimming cut 0 bases from V and 0 bases from J; bases unmatched to any gene: 8. This chain's CDR3 is CASSLGGLAGENLAKNIQYF. CDR3 nucleotides: TGTGCCAGCAGCTTGGGGGGACTAGCGGGAGAGAACCTAGCCAAAAACATTCAGTACTTC.

J is TRBJ2-2 and V is TRBV19, with 14 bases that match TRBD2. Germline V gene sequence: CDR1 LNHDA, CDR2 SQIVND (reference sequence). The CDR3 covers 17 residues. The J segment lost 5 bases and the V segment lost 4 bases, leaving 6 bases of the junction unmatched. In nucleotides, the CDR3 is TGTGCCAGTAGTACCGGACTAGCGGGAGGACGGACCGGGGAGCTGTTTTTT. Translating it yields CASSTGLAGGRTGELFF. Combining the CDR3 with reference TRBV19 and TRBJ2-2 gives the whole variable domain DGGITQSPKYLFRKEGQNVTLSCEQNLNHDAMYWYRQDPGQGLRLIYYSQIVNDFQKGDIAEGYSVSREKKESFPLTVTSAQKNPTAFYLCASSTGLAGGRTGELFFGEGSRLTVL.

The rearrangement uses TRBV2 and TRBJ1-5; 7 bases align to TRBD1. Germline CDR1 reads SNHLY; CDR2 reads FYNNEI. This CDR3 has 14 residues. V gave up 6 bases and J gave up 0 bases; unmatched junction bases: 2. In nucleotides, the CDR3 is TGTGCCAGCAGCCGACAGGGTAGCAATCAGCCCCAGCATTTT. It yields the protein CASSRQGSNQPQHF.

The V call is TRBV10-3, the J call TRBJ2-3; 8 bases are shared with TRBD2. Trimming cost V 3 bases and J 0 bases; bases outside gene matches: 2. The CDR3 is made up of 15 amino acids. In germline, CDR1 is ENHRY, CDR2 SYGVKD. The CDR3 DNA reads as TGTGCCATCAGTGATAGCGGGGCTAGCACAGATACGCAGTATTTT. It is translated as CAISDSGASTDTQYF.

This clone was observed once. The genes are TRBV12-5 and TRBJ2-1; the match to TRBD2 covers 13 bases. From germline, CDR1 is LGHNT and CDR2 FRNRAP. V lost 0 bases and J lost 7; bases outside the gene matches: 9. The CDR3 is made up of 18 amino acids. The CDR3 sequence is CASGLVLAGGPLENEQFF. CDR3 nucleotides: TGTGCTAGTGGTTTGGTACTAGCGGGAGGGCCCTTGGAGAATGAGCAGTTCTTC.

This clone appeared once. The chain uses TRBV28 and TRBJ2-7; tentative D call: TRBD1 (6 bases). Germline lookup yields CDR1 MDHEN and CDR2 SYDVKM. V lost 2 bases and J lost 3, with 17 bases in between. The CDR3 length is 16 residues. The CDR3 is CASSLNRVGLGYEQYF. CDR3 DNA sequence: TGTGCCAGCAGTTTAAACAGGGTAGGGTTGGGCTACGAGCAGTACTTC.

The rearrangement links TRBV7-2 to TRBJ1-5; D call uncertain. There are 13 residues in the CDR3. V lost 5 bases to trimming and J lost 6 bases, with 11 bases between them. The V gene's germline CDR1 is SGHTA and CDR2 FQGNSA. Here the CDR3 reads CASSKRGFQPQHF. The CDR3 bases are TGTGCCAGCAGCAAACGGGGATTTCAGCCCCAGCATTTT.

This chain uses TRBV7-2 with TRBJ1-4; unclear D gene. The CDR3 runs to 15 residues. Germline V CDR1 and CDR2: SGHTA, FQGNSA. V was trimmed by 0 bases and J by 4 bases, leaving 9 bases between them. The CDR3 is CASSLAPGFNEKLFF. The CDR3 DNA follows: TGTGCCAGCAGCTTAGCGCCGGGTTTTAATGAAAAACTGTTTTTT.

This clone is a singleton in its sample. The chain uses TRBV7-2 and TRBJ2-1, with D possibly being TRBD1 (6 bases). V lost 1 base and J 9 bases, leaving 10 bases between the germline ends. The CDR3 has 13 amino acids. Germline lookup yields CDR1 SGHTA and CDR2 FQGNSA. The CDR3 is CASSLDLGGEQFF. DNA of the CDR3: TGTGCCAGCAGCTTAGATCTAGGGGGTGAGCAGTTCTTC.

The gene calls are TRBV7-8 and TRBJ2-5; a weak D match, TRBD2 (6 bases). The CDR3 is 14 residues long. Per the germline V gene, CDR1 is SGHVS and CDR2 is FQNEAQ. V gave up 2 bases and J gave up 7 bases, with 14 bases separating them. The DNA for the CDR3 is TGTGCCAGCAGCTTATCAGTCTACGGGGGGACCCAGTACTTC. Translated, it gives CASSLSVYGGTQYF.

The chain links TRBV28 to TRBJ2-5, with 7 positions matching TRBD1. CDR1 and CDR2 from the germline V gene are MDHEN and SYDVKM. The CDR3 spans 19 residues. Trimming took 2 bases from V and 1 from J; bases not matched to a gene: 16. Here the CDR3 reads CASSLGFLDRALIQETQYF. CDR3 DNA sequence: TGTGCCAGCAGTTTAGGATTCCTCGACAGGGCCCTAATCCAAGAGACCCAGTACTTC.